The T cell receptor (beta chain) described here comes from a study of beta chain features in type 1 diabetes. Blood was collected once per donor into heparin, averaging approximately 0.12 L. To note about this clone: Antigen specificity is unknown.

Whole-study results and caveats: Within each of all four CD4+ subsets, Type 1 diabetes patients had TCRB CDR3s that were moderately but significantly shorter. Researchers reported that naive, central memory and Treg TCRB repertoires appeared more similar in patients than in healthy donors.

Expressed TCRB transcripts were sequenced because the isolated RNA had all been reverse transcribed beforehand. About 920,000 reads, on average, came from each of the stem cell-like memory T cell samples. Sequencing was performed with immunoSEQ multiplex PCR; in TCRdb, only in-frame clones are kept and a portion is missing. The top ten hold roughly 0.13% of the sample, which has 40,000 to 55,000 clones, roughly 40% seen once. Deletions cut 3 bases from V and 6 bases from J, with 14 bases between. CDR1 is MNHEY, CDR2 SMNVEV, per germline (reference sequence). The CDR3 has 15 amino acids. The rearrangement uses TRBV27 and TRBJ2-2; D not certain. The sample taken for sequencing was stem cell memory CD4+ T cells from blood. The receptor was derived from a man younger than 40 with type 1 diabetes. The CDR3 DNA reads TGTGCCAGCAGTTTGGTCTGGCCCCGGGCCGGGGAGCTGTTTTTT. This sequence encodes CASSLVWPRAGELFF.